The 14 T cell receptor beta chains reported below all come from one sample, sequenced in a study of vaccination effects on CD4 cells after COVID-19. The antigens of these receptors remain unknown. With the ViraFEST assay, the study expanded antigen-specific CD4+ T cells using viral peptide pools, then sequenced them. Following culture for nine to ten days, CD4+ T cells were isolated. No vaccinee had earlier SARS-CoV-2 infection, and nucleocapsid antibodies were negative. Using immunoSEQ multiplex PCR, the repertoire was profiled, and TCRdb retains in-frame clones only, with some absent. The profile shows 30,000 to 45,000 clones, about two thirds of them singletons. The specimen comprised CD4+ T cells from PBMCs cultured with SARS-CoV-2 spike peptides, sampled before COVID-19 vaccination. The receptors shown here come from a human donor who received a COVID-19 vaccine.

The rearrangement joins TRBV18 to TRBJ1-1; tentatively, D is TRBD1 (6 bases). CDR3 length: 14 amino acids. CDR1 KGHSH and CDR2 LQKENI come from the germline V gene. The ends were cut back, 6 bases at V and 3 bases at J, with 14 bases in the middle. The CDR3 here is CASSLTYRDTEAFF. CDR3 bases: TGTGCCAGCTCCCTAACCTACAGGGACACTGAAGCTTTCTTT.

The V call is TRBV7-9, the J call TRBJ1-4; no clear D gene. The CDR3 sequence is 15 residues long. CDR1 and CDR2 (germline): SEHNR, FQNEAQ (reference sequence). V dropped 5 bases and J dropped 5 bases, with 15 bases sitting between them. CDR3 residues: CASSQRTDQNEKLFF. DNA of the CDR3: TGTGCCAGCAGCCAAAGAACCGACCAAAATGAAAAACTGTTTTTT.

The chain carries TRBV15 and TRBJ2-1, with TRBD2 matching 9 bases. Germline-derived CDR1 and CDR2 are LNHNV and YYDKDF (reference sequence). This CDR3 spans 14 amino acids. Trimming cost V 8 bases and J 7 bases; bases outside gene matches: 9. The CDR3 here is CATSHGSGRNEQFF. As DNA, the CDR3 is TGTGCCACCTCCCACGGCAGCGGGAGGAATGAGCAGTTCTTC.

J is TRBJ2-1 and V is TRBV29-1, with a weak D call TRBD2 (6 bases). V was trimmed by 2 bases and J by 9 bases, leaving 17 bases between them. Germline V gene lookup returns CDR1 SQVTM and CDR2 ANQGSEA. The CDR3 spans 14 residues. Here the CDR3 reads CSVEYLANSAEQFF. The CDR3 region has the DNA TGCAGCGTTGAATATCTAGCGAATAGCGCTGAGCAGTTCTTC.

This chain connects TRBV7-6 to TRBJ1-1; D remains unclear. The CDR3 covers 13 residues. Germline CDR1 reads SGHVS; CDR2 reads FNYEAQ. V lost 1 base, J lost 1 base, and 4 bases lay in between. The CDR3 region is CASSLGENTEAFF. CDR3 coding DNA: TGTGCCAGCAGCTTAGGGGAGAACACTGAAGCTTTCTTT.

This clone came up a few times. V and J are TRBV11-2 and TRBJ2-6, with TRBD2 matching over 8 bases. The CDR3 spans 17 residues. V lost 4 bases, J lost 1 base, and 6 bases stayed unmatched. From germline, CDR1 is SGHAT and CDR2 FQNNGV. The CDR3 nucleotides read TGTGCCAGCAGCTCGGGACTAGGGCGTTCTGGGGCCAACGTCCTGACTTTC. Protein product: CASSSGLGRSGANVLTF.

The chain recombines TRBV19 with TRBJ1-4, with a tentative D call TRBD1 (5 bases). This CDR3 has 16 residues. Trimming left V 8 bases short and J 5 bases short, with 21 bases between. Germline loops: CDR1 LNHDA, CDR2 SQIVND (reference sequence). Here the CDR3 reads CASEPRLGARNEKLFF. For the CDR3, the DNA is TGTGCCAGTGAACCCCGCTTAGGGGCTCGCAATGAAAAACTGTTTTTT.

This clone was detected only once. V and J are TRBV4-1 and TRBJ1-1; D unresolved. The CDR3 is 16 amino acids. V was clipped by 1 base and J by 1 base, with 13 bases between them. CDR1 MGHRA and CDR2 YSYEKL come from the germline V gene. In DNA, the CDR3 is TGCGCCAGCAGCCAAGTCATCAAGTCTAAGAACACTGAAGCTTTCTTT. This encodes CASSQVIKSKNTEAFF.

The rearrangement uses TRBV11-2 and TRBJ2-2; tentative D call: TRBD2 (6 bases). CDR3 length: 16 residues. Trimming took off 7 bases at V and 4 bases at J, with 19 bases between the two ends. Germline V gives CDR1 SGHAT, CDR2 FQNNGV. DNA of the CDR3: TGTGCCAGCACCCAAAACAGCGGGCCGAGCACCGGGGAGCTGTTTTTT. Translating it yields CASTQNSGPSTGELFF.

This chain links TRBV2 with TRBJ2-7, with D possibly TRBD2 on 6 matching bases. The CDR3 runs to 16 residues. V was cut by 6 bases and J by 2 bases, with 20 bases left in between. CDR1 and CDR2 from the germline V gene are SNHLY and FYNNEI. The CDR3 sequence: CASSYDPSEGAYEQYF. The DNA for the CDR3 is TGTGCCAGCAGCTACGACCCTAGCGAGGGAGCCTACGAGCAGTACTTC.

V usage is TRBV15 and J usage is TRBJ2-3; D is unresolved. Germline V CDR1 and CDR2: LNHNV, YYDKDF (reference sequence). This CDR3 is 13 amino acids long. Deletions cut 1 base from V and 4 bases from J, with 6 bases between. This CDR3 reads CATSRGGSDTQYF. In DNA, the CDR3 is TGTGCCACCAGCAGAGGTGGGTCAGATACGCAGTATTTT. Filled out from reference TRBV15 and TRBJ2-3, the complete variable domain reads DAMVIQNPRYQVTQFGKPVTLSCSQTLNHNVMYWYQQKSSQAPKLLFHYYDKDFNNEADTPDNFQSRRPNTSFCFLDIRSPGLGDTAMYLCATSRGGSDTQYFGPGTRLTVL.

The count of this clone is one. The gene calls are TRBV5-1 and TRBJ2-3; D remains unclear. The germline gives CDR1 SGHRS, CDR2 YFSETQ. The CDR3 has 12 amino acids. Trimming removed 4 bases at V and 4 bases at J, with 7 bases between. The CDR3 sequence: CASSRGADTQYF. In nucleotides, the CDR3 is TGCGCCAGCAGCCGCGGCGCAGATACGCAGTATTTT.

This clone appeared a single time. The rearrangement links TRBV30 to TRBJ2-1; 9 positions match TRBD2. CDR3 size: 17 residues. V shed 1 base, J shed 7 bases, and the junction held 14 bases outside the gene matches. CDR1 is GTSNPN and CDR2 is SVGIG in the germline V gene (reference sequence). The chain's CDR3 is CAWSDLWGREGRNEQFF. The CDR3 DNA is TGTGCCTGGAGTGACCTTTGGGGGCGGGAGGGTAGAAATGAGCAGTTCTTC. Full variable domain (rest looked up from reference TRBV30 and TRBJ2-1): SQTIHQWPATLVQPVGSPLSLECTVEGTSNPNLYWYRQAAGRGLQLLFYSVGIGQISSEVPQNLSASRPQDRQFILSSKKLLLSDSGFYLCAWSDLWGREGRNEQFFGPGTRLTVL.

CDR3 in amino acids: CASSDPQSGRDEQFF. CDR3 in DNA: TGTGCCAGCAGTGACCCCCAAAGTGGGCGGGATGAGCAGTTCTTC. The gene calls are TRBV2 and TRBJ2-1; possible D gene TRBD2, 5 bases. Germline-derived CDR1 and CDR2 are SNHLY and FYNNEI. There are 15 residues in the CDR3. Between the trimmed V and J ends, which lost 3 bases and 8 bases, there was a span of 17 bases.